The source of this TCR beta chain is a study of CD8 T cells in ankylosing spondylitis. Regarding the study as a whole: Significant enrichment of disease-linked clones was reportedly seen in matched ankylosing spondylitis synovial fluid. There were earlier reports of some motif variants in reactive arthritis synovial fluid and blood. About 8 highly homologous variants made up a TCR beta motif, and this motif appeared characteristic of ankylosing spondylitis blood.

Concerning this clonotype itself: Its antigen is not identified.

Quantitative barcoded 5'-RACE was used to prepare TCR beta libraries. MiXCR, run by TCRdb on the 5' RACE reads, gives a single entry per CDR3 protein. The sample holds approximately 240,000 distinct CDR3 sequences; 20% to 30% are singletons and the top ten take approximately 0.61%. Trimming removed 6 bases at V and 13 bases at J, with 16 bases between. Germline CDR1 reads MNHNS; CDR2 reads SASEGT. CDR3 length: 13 amino acids. V is TRBV6-1 and J is TRBJ1-6; no clear D gene. This TCR derives from a male donor with ankylosing spondylitis or in good health (not recorded which). Material for sequencing was blood, either unsorted or a sorted T cell fraction (not recorded which). CDR3 residues: CASRPRRPVPLHF. The CDR3 nucleotides are TGTGCCAGCAGACCAAGACGGCCAGTCCCCCTCCACTTT.